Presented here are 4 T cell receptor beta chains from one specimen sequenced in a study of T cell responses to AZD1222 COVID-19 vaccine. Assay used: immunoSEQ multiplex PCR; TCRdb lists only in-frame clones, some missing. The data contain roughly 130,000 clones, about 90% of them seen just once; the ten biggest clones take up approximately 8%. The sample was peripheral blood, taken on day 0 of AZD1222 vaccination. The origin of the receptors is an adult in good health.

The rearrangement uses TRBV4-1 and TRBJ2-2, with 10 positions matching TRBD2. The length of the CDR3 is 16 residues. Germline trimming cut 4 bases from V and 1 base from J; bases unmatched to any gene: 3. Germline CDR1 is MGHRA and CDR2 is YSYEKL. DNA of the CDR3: TGCGCCAGCAGCCGAGCGGGGGGGCGGAACACCGGGGAGCTGTTTTTT. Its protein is CASSRAGGRNTGELFF.

CDR3 coding DNA: TGCGCCAGCAGCTTATTTGGGGCTCCCGAGCAGTACTTC. This gives the protein CASSLFGAPEQYF. The chain has TRBV5-1 and TRBJ2-7; D is perhaps TRBD1 (5 bases). Looked up from germline, CDR1 is SGHRS and CDR2 is YFSETQ. The CDR3 length is 13 residues. The V end was cut by 2 bases, the J end by 6 bases, with 12 bases between.

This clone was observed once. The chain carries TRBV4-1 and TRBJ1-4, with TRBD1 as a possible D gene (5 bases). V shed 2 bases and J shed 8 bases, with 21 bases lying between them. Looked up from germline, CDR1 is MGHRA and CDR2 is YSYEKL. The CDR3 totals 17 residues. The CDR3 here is CASSQRGQATEEEKLFF. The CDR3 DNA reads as TGCGCCAGCAGCCAAAGGGGCCAGGCAACGGAGGAAGAAAAACTGTTTTTT.

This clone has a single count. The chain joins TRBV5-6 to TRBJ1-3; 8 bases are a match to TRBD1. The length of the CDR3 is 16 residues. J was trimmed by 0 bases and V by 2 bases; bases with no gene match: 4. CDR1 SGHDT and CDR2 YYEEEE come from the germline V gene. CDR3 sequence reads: CASSFTGGSSGNTIYF. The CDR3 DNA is TGTGCCAGCAGCTTCACAGGGGGGAGCTCTGGAAACACCATATATTTT.